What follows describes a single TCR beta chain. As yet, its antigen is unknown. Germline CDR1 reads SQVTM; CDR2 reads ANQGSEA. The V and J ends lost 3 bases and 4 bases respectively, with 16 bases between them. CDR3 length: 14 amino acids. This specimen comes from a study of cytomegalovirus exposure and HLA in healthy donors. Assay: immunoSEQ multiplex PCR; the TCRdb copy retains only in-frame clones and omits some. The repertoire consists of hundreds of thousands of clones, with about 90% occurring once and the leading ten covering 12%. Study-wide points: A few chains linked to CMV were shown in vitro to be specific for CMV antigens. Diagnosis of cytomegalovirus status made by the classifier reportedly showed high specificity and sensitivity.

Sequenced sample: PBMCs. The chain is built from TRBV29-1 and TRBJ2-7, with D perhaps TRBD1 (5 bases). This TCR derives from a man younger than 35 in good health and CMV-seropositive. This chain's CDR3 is CSVEVDRPGYEQYF. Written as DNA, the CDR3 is TGCAGCGTTGAGGTGGACCGGCCAGGGTACGAGCAGTACTTC.